The next 23 T cell receptor beta chains were all read from a single sample in a study of technical replicates of blood from several donors. Libraries were prepared by immunoSEQ multiplex PCR; TCRdb keeps only in-frame clonotypes and omits some of them. The repertoire holds more than 65,000 clones, with 85% to 95% as singletons. What was sequenced was T cells isolated from PBMCs. The source of these receptors is a human donor in good health.

J is TRBJ2-7 and V is TRBV7-2, with D possibly TRBD2 on 6 matching bases. V was pared by 2 bases and J by 4 bases, with 15 bases between. Germline CDR1 SGHTA, CDR2 FQGNSA. This CDR3 is 15 amino acids long. The CDR3 DNA sequence: TGTGCCAGCAGCTTATTAGTAGCGGAGCAATACGAGCAGTACTTC. Protein product: CASSLLVAEQYEQYF.

This rearrangement joins TRBV7-2 to TRBJ1-4; 8 positions match TRBD1. This CDR3 region has 15 residues. Germline assignment: CDR1 SGHTA and CDR2 FQGNSA. V lost 5 bases to trimming and J lost 2 bases; unmatched junction nucleotides: 4. The CDR3 spells CASSTTGGTNEKLFF. CDR3 in DNA: TGTGCCAGCAGCACCACAGGGGGGACTAATGAAAAACTGTTTTTT.

This chain uses TRBV10-3 with TRBJ2-7; 9 bases match TRBD1. After removal of 6 bases from V and 8 bases from J, the junction contained 14 bases not matched to a gene. This CDR3 spans 15 amino acids. Looked up from germline, CDR1 is ENHRY and CDR2 is SYGVKD. The CDR3 reads CAISEVVGQGSKQYF. CDR3 nucleotides: TGTGCCATCAGCGAGGTAGTCGGACAGGGGTCCAAGCAGTACTTC.

This chain uses TRBV10-3 with TRBJ2-3, with TRBD2 matching 11 bases. The trim removed 5 bases at V and 2 bases at J, leaving 3 bases unmatched. The germline V gene encodes CDR1 ENHRY and CDR2 SYGVKD. This CDR3 is 15 amino acids long. The CDR3 coding sequence is TGTGCCATCAGTCTTAGCGGGAGGGCCACAGATACGCAGTATTTT. This sequence encodes CAISLSGRATDTQYF.

The DNA for the CDR3 is TGTGCCTGGGAACAGGGGTTGGGGACTAGCGGAATATTACGGTTCTTC. Translating gives CAWEQGLGTSGILRFF. The chain uses TRBV30 and TRBJ2-1; the match to TRBD2 covers 11 bases. V shed 5 bases, J shed 15 bases, and the junction held 21 bases outside the gene matches. The germline CDR1 and CDR2 sequences are GTSNPN and SVGIG (reference sequence). The CDR3 has 16 amino acids.

CDR3 residues: CASSPDSLISRPGELFF. The CDR3 DNA reads TGCGCCAGCAGCCCCGATAGTCTAATATCTCGTCCCGGGGAGCTGTTTTTT. The V and J genes are TRBV4-1 and TRBJ2-2; D is uncertain. The V end was cut by 4 bases, the J end by 6 bases, with 21 bases between. CDR1 is MGHRA, CDR2 YSYEKL, per germline. The CDR3 is made up of 17 amino acids.

J is TRBJ2-1 and V is TRBV5-1; D might be TRBD1 (6 bases). V lost 0 bases and J lost 6, with 13 bases in between. Germline V gives CDR1 SGHRS, CDR2 YFSETQ. The CDR3 extends over 15 amino acids. The CDR3 DNA reads as TGCGCCAGCAGCTTGGTGAGTCAGGGGCGCAATGAGCAGTTCTTC. Amino acid sequence: CASSLVSQGRNEQFF.

The rearrangement joins TRBV27 to TRBJ1-5; 9 bases are a match to TRBD1. The CDR3 length is 15 residues. V shed 5 bases, J shed 6 bases, and the junction held 8 bases outside the gene matches. Germline values: CDR1 MNHEY, CDR2 SMNVEV (reference sequence). This CDR3 is CASSTRTGARQPQHF. The CDR3 nucleotides read TGTGCCAGCAGTACCCGGACAGGGGCGCGTCAGCCCCAGCATTTT.

This chain connects TRBV27 to TRBJ1-2; 9 bases are a match to TRBD1. The germline V gene has CDR1 MNHEY and CDR2 SMNVEV (reference sequence). V shed 6 bases, J shed 8 bases, and the junction held 4 bases outside the gene matches. CDR3 size: 12 residues. CDR3 loop: CASRTGGAGYTF. CDR3 nucleotides: TGTGCCAGCAGAACAGGGGGCGCAGGCTACACCTTC.

The rearrangement joins TRBV7-8 to TRBJ1-5, with TRBD1 matching 8 bases. From germline, CDR1 is SGHVS and CDR2 FQNEAQ. V lost 0 bases, J lost 7 bases, and 8 bases stayed unmatched. The CDR3 loop spans 16 amino acids. The CDR3: CASSLAQGPGGQPQHF. The CDR3 DNA sequence: TGTGCCAGCAGCTTAGCACAGGGGCCAGGGGGCCAGCCCCAGCATTTT.

J is TRBJ2-3 and V is TRBV6-6, with D possibly matching TRBD2 (6 bases). The CDR3 contains 14 residues. CDR1 is MNHNY and CDR2 is SVGAGI in the germline V gene (reference sequence). Trimming stripped 2 bases from V and 4 bases from J, with 10 bases between. CDR3 nucleotide sequence: TGTGCCAGCAGTTACCGGGGGAGCGCAGATACGCAGTATTTT. Protein sequence: CASSYRGSADTQYF.

This chain links TRBV5-1 with TRBJ1-4; D perhaps matches TRBD1 (6 bases). V lost 4 bases to trimming and J lost 8 bases, with 18 bases between them. The CDR3 sequence is 15 residues long. Germline V gives CDR1 SGHRS, CDR2 YFSETQ. The CDR3 region is CASSLDRTRHEKLFF. DNA for the CDR3: TGCGCCAGCAGCCTAGACAGGACCAGGCACGAAAAACTGTTTTTT.

The rearrangement links TRBV6-6 to TRBJ2-7; 8 nucleotides match TRBD1. After removal of 4 bases from V and 7 bases from J, the junction contained 6 bases not matched to a gene. The germline gives CDR1 MNHNY, CDR2 SVGAGI (reference sequence). This CDR3 comprises 13 residues. CDR3 sequence: CASSSQGAGEQYF. The CDR3 coding sequence is TGTGCCAGCAGTTCTCAGGGGGCAGGAGAGCAGTACTTC.

This clone came up once. The gene calls are TRBV10-2 and TRBJ2-1; D perhaps matches TRBD1 (5 bases). The V gene lost 9 bases and the J gene lost 4 bases, with 7 bases spanning the gap. Germline V gene sequence: CDR1 WSHSY, CDR2 SAAADI. The CDR3 consists of 11 residues. Written as DNA, the CDR3 is TGCGCCAGTTCAGGGTACAATGAGCAGTTCTTC. This codes for CASSGYNEQFF.

A single count supports this clone. The chain carries TRBV6-1 and TRBJ1-4; maybe TRBD1 (6 bases). Germline-derived CDR1 and CDR2 are MNHNS and SASEGT. Trimming pared 6 bases from V and 7 bases from J, leaving 18 bases between. The length of the CDR3 is 15 residues. CDR3 sequence (DNA): TGTGCCAGCAGAACTATCGGGGACACTCTTGAAAAACTGTTTTTT. The encoded protein is CASRTIGDTLEKLFF.

This rearrangement joins TRBV4-2 to TRBJ2-3; 10 positions match TRBD1. With 0 bases clipped from V and 0 bases from J, the junction kept 6 bases outside the gene matches. Per germline, CDR1 LGHNA and CDR2 YNFKEQ. The CDR3 totals 18 residues. CDR3 sequence reads: CASSQELGTGASTDTQYF. CDR3 nucleotide sequence: TGTGCCAGCAGCCAAGAGCTGGGGACAGGGGCTAGCACAGATACGCAGTATTTT.

This chain joins TRBV27 and TRBJ2-5; the D gene is possibly TRBD2 (6 bases). The CDR3 length is 13 residues. V lost 11 bases and J lost 5, with 18 bases in between. Germline CDR1 MNHEY, CDR2 SMNVEV (reference sequence). CDR3 protein: CASGLAESETQYF. DNA of the CDR3: TGTGCCTCCGGTTTAGCGGAGTCGGAGACCCAGTACTTC.

V usage is TRBV6-5 and J usage is TRBJ2-2; D possibly corresponds to TRBD1 (7 bases). This CDR3 has 14 residues. Trimming cost V 8 bases and J 3 bases, with 13 bases left between them. Germline values: CDR1 MNHEY, CDR2 SVGAGI. The CDR3 nucleotides read TGTGCCAGCGGAGGGGGCGCACACACCGGGGAGCTGTTTTTT. Translated: CASGGGAHTGELFF.

The chain is built from TRBV29-1 and TRBJ2-1; 7 bases align to TRBD2. This CDR3 has 12 amino acids. Germline V gene lookup returns CDR1 SQVTM and CDR2 ANQGSEA. V lost 4 bases, J lost 4 bases, and 1 base stayed unmatched. CDR3 sequence reads: CSVGGGYNEQFF. The DNA of the CDR3 is TGCAGCGTTGGGGGGGGATACAATGAGCAGTTCTTC.

The CDR3 region is CASKRTSDSYNEQFF. In DNA, the CDR3 is TGTGCCAGCAAGAGGACTAGCGACTCCTACAATGAGCAGTTCTTC. The V gene is TRBV6-5, the J gene TRBJ2-1; 9 nucleotides line up with TRBD2. Trimming cost V 7 bases and J 0 bases; bases outside gene matches: 4. Germline V CDR1 and CDR2: MNHEY, SVGAGI. CDR3 length: 15 residues.

The rearrangement links TRBV19 to TRBJ2-7, with D possibly matching TRBD1 (6 bases). V dropped 2 bases and J dropped 7 bases, with 15 bases sitting between them. The CDR3 loop spans 14 amino acids. In germline, CDR1 is LNHDA, CDR2 SQIVND (reference sequence). The CDR3 DNA follows: TGTGCCAGTAGTATACTTGGGAGTCAGGGGGAGCAGTACTTC. It encodes CASSILGSQGEQYF.

The genes are TRBV5-1 and TRBJ2-7; 7 nucleotides line up with TRBD1. CDR3 length: 13 amino acids. The germline gives CDR1 SGHRS, CDR2 YFSETQ. The J segment lost 1 base and the V segment lost 6 bases, leaving 4 bases of the junction unmatched. The CDR3 reads CASTQGDSYEQYF. Written as DNA, the CDR3 is TGCGCCAGCACTCAGGGGGATTCCTACGAGCAGTACTTC.

V is TRBV15 and J is TRBJ1-4; 10 bases fit TRBD1. This CDR3 comprises 16 residues. Per germline, CDR1 LNHNV and CDR2 YYDKDF (reference sequence). Trimming at V came to 3 bases and at J to 7 bases, leaving 8 bases not matched to a gene. The CDR3 here is CATSRKGGQGIEKLFF. DNA for the CDR3: TGTGCCACCAGCAGGAAAGGGGGACAGGGGATTGAAAAACTGTTTTTT.